This TCR beta chain is from a study of identical twins. The V and J ends lost 4 bases and 5 bases, in that order; junction bases with no gene match: 5. Per germline, CDR1 MNHEY and CDR2 SVGAGI. This CDR3 region has 15 residues. TCRdb re-called the 5' RACE reads through MiXCR, storing one row per CDR3 protein. The sample contains about 530,000 distinct CDR3 sequences, roughly 15% of which appear only once. This sample also appeared in a second study, on yellow fever vaccine responses in identical twins.

This TCR was recovered from a woman under 30 in good health. Material for sequencing was CD4+ T cells sorted from blood. The rearrangement uses TRBV6-5 and TRBJ2-2; 9 positions match TRBD1. CDR3 residues: CASSFDRGGTGELFF. The DNA for the CDR3 is TGTGCCAGCAGTTTCGACAGGGGGGGGACCGGGGAGCTGTTTTTT.